A selection of T cell receptor beta chains follows, all from one sample in a study of T cell changes during pregnancy in multiple sclerosis. Generated by immunoSEQ multiplex PCR, the TCRdb table keeps only in-frame clones and is missing some. The table shows about 23,000 clones, with about 90% occurring only once. The material sequenced was CD8+ T cells from peripheral blood mononuclear cells, taken after pregnancy. These TCRs come from a female donor with multiple sclerosis, enrolled in a pregnancy study. Both conserved end residues are part of each CDR3.

v_gene: TRBV30; j_gene: TRBJ2-7; CDR3aa: CAWNSGGGAEQYF
v_gene: TRBV11-2; j_gene: TRBJ2-5; CDR3aa: CASSLLAGLQETQYF
v_gene: TRBV9; j_gene: TRBJ1-3; CDR3aa: CASGEGDSGNTIYF
v_gene: TRBV4-1; j_gene: TRBJ2-1; CDR3aa: CASSQDPSGSVYNEQFF
v_gene: TRBV5-4; j_gene: TRBJ2-3; CDR3aa: CASSWTSGTDTQYF
v_gene: TRBV2; j_gene: TRBJ2-3; CDR3aa: CASSEDPGTSGSDTQYF
v_gene: TRBV7-9; j_gene: TRBJ1-1; CDR3aa: CASTRTGITEAFF
v_gene: TRBV6-4; j_gene: TRBJ2-1; CDR3aa: CASSDYGGGEQFF
v_gene: TRBV10-1; j_gene: TRBJ1-1; CDR3aa: CASSEVGGKKGEAFF
v_gene: TRBV6-5; j_gene: TRBJ1-1; CDR3aa: CASSYGTGSEAFF
v_gene: TRBV7-3; j_gene: TRBJ2-1; CDR3aa: CASSLGGQVTYNEQFF
v_gene: TRBV7-9; j_gene: TRBJ2-5; CDR3aa: CASSLMGAEKTQYF
v_gene: TRBV19; j_gene: TRBJ2-7; CDR3aa: CAASLTAEGEQYF
v_gene: TRBV19; j_gene: TRBJ1-2; CDR3aa: CASSGHDNYGYTF
v_gene: TRBV7-9; j_gene: TRBJ2-5; CDR3aa: CASSSYLNQETQYF
v_gene: TRBV27; j_gene: TRBJ2-3; CDR3aa: CASSTLRGDTQYF
v_gene: TRBV10-3; j_gene: TRBJ2-1; CDR3aa: CASPTGHNEQFF
v_gene: TRBV4-1; j_gene: TRBJ2-1; CDR3aa: CASSQFTGTSGRHWLNEQFF
v_gene: TRBV25-1; j_gene: TRBJ2-7; CDR3aa: CASSPGYEQYF
v_gene: TRBV13; j_gene: TRBJ2-3; CDR3aa: CASSLGDWLSTDTQYF
v_gene: TRBV11-3; j_gene: TRBJ1-1; CDR3aa: CASSLVGQPDMNTEAFF
v_gene: TRBV6-1; j_gene: TRBJ1-4; CDR3aa: CASSELTGEQEKLFF
v_gene: TRBV19; j_gene: TRBJ2-3; CDR3aa: CASSINGGGTTDTQYF
v_gene: TRBV7-9; j_gene: TRBJ1-2; CDR3aa: CASSLAGTANYGYTF
v_gene: TRBV7-2; j_gene: TRBJ2-7; CDR3aa: CASSSKYLAPRTFYEQYF
v_gene: TRBV29-1; j_gene: TRBJ2-4; CDR3aa: CSVVIREIDLAKNIQYF
v_gene: TRBV27; j_gene: TRBJ2-1; CDR3aa: CASSGQGAHNEQFF
v_gene: TRBV4-1; j_gene: TRBJ2-3; CDR3aa: CASSQAAGGVDTQYF
v_gene: TRBV28; j_gene: TRBJ1-5; CDR3aa: CASSLKGEGNQPQHF
v_gene: TRBV7-9; j_gene: TRBJ2-7; CDR3aa: CASSFVGGSVFHEQYF
v_gene: TRBV30; j_gene: TRBJ1-5; CDR3aa: CAWSTTVRQPQHF
v_gene: TRBV9; j_gene: TRBJ2-1; CDR3aa: CASSVGGDLSYNEQFF
v_gene: TRBV4-1; j_gene: TRBJ1-1; CDR3aa: CASSPSGNTEAFF
v_gene: TRBV6-1; j_gene: TRBJ2-1; CDR3aa: CASSEWRVTYNEQFF
v_gene: TRBV4-1; j_gene: TRBJ2-6; CDR3aa: CASSPGPAGANVLTF
v_gene: TRBV28; j_gene: TRBJ1-2; CDR3aa: CASSSAMGEVSGYTF
v_gene: TRBV27; j_gene: TRBJ1-1; CDR3aa: CASSLAAAAGGTEAFF
v_gene: TRBV10-1; j_gene: TRBJ2-1; CDR3aa: CASSLFTISGGPVGNEQFF
v_gene: TRBV5-1; j_gene: TRBJ2-7; CDR3aa: CASSLVVLAGRSYEQYF
v_gene: TRBV10-3; j_gene: TRBJ2-2; CDR3aa: CAISESRDRVIGTGELFF
v_gene: TRBV4-3; j_gene: TRBJ1-2; CDR3aa: CASSQDSSLPPYYGYTF
v_gene: TRBV4-2; j_gene: TRBJ2-1; CDR3aa: CASSQDQASGSDEQFF
v_gene: TRBV27; j_gene: TRBJ2-5; CDR3aa: CASSFSGREIGGQVETQYF
v_gene: TRBV2; j_gene: TRBJ2-3; CDR3aa: CASSSGEPSTDTQYF
v_gene: TRBV28; j_gene: TRBJ1-1; CDR3aa: CATQDSEAFF